This T cell receptor beta chain was obtained from a study of blood T cell repertoires in COVID-19. Across the study: Collection of acute and convalescent COVID-19 samples took place in the United States, Italy and Spain. T cells, B-cell-depleted T cells, or PBMCs supplied cDNA or gDNA.

Germline-derived CDR1 and CDR2 are MDHEN and SYDVKM. This CDR3 comprises 15 residues. The V gene end was trimmed by 2 bases and the J gene end by 7 bases; junction bases not matched to a gene: 2. Methods used by the authors: Amplification with reference gene primers provided the estimates of nucleated cell counts. The table came from immunoSEQ multiplex PCR; TCRdb's copy has only in-frame clones and leaves some out. V, J and clone size are taken as reported in that table, and D and trimming were inferred from the DNA itself. This sample yields some 350,000 clones, of which more than 75% are seen a single time; under 3.5% belongs to the top ten.

The V and J genes are TRBV28 and TRBJ2-2; 12 positions agree with TRBD2. The specimen sequenced was peripheral blood. The clonotype originates from a woman under 30 who had recovered from COVID-19. CDR3 sequence: CASSLMGLAGGELFF. CDR3 in DNA: TGTGCCAGCAGTTTAATGGGACTAGCGGGCGGGGAGCTGTTTTTT.